Below, 5 T cell receptor beta chains from the same sample are listed, as sequenced in a study of cytomegalovirus exposure and HLA in healthy donors. The study ran its PCR with 60 Vbeta and 13 Jbeta primers. Data came from immunoSEQ multiplex PCR; TCRdb stores just in-frame clones and leaves some out. The profile shows approximately 110,000 clones, about 80% of them singletons. Sequencing input: PBMCs. The receptors derive from a man aged 25 to 40 in good health and CMV-seronegative.

The chain couples TRBV28 to TRBJ2-2, with D possibly being TRBD2 (6 bases). CDR1 is MDHEN, CDR2 SYDVKM, per germline. V shed 5 bases and J shed 5 bases, with 12 bases lying between them. The CDR3 length is 14 residues. CDR3 sequence reads: CASSDPGATGELFF. Written as DNA, the CDR3 is TGTGCCAGCAGTGACCCGGGAGCAACCGGGGAGCTGTTTTTT. Drawing the rest from reference TRBV28 and TRBJ2-2, the complete variable domain is DVKVTQSSRYLVKRTGEKVFLECVQDMDHENMFWYRQDPGLGLRLIYFSYDVKMKEKGDIPEGYSVSREKKERFSLILESASTNQTSMYLCASSDPGATGELFFGEGSRLTVL.

The chain joins TRBV6-4 to TRBJ1-2, with unresolved D. V lost 4 bases, J lost 7 bases, and 13 bases lay in between. The CDR3 runs to 13 residues. Germline values: CDR1 MRHNA, CDR2 SNTAGT. The CDR3 region has the DNA TGTGCCAGCAGTGCCGAGGGAGCGGCTGGCTACACCTTC. This translates into CASSAEGAAGYTF.

This clone was seen a single time. The chain has TRBV18 and TRBJ2-5; 11 bases align to TRBD2. V was pared by 1 base and J by 1 base, with 8 bases of the junction left unmatched. Germline assignment: CDR1 KGHSH and CDR2 LQKENI. The CDR3 is made up of 18 amino acids. The CDR3 sequence is CASSPRLAGPQGQETQYF. In DNA form, the CDR3 reads TGTGCCAGCTCACCACGACTAGCGGGGCCACAGGGCCAAGAGACCCAGTACTTC.

This rearrangement joins TRBV15 to TRBJ2-2, with 9 bases matching TRBD1. J gave up 6 bases and V 0 bases, and 11 bases lay outside the gene matches. The germline CDR1 and CDR2 sequences are LNHNV and YYDKDF (reference sequence). The CDR3 sequence is 18 residues long. In nucleotides, the CDR3 is TGTGCCACCAGCAGAGATGGTTTGGGACAGGGAATTCCCGGGGAGCTGTTTTTT. Translating it yields CATSRDGLGQGIPGELFF.

This clone was seen a single time. The genes are TRBV9 and TRBJ1-1; D gene unclear. The length of the CDR3 is 12 residues. V was clipped by 5 bases and J by 4 bases, with 9 bases between them. Germline CDR1 SGDLS, CDR2 YYNGEE. CDR3 region: CASRGQATEAFF. CDR3 nucleotides: TGTGCCAGCAGGGGTCAGGCCACTGAAGCTTTCTTT.